The 10 T cell receptor beta chains below all came from one sample that was sequenced in a study of shared clonotypes between healthy human individuals. TCRdb keeps only in-frame clones here, not all; method: immunoSEQ multiplex PCR. The sample includes about 710,000 clones, 73% of them seen just once. Sequencing was performed on memory CD4+ T cells sorted from blood. As for subset: CD45RA-negative fraction. All receptors derive from a woman in her twenties or thirties in good health.

V gene TRBV5-1 combines with J gene TRBJ2-5; D is possibly TRBD2 (7 bases). CDR1 and CDR2 from the germline V gene are SGHRS and YFSETQ. Trimming took 5 bases from V and 5 from J, leaving 25 bases between them. This CDR3 contains 17 residues. As DNA, the CDR3 is TGCGCCAGCAGAAACGACAGGCAGGGGTACGGGAGGGAGACCCAGTACTTC. Translated: CASRNDRQGYGRETQYF.

The chain is built from TRBV29-1 and TRBJ2-1, with D hard to call. This CDR3 is built from 12 residues. The germline V gene has CDR1 SQVTM and CDR2 ANQGSEA. Trimming cost V 0 bases and J 8 bases, with 8 bases left between them. CDR3 loop: CSVEDLGDEQFF. CDR3 in DNA: TGCAGCGTTGAAGATCTCGGCGATGAGCAGTTCTTC.

This chain links TRBV7-6 with TRBJ1-1; D might be TRBD1 (6 bases). V was shortened by 7 bases and J by 2 bases, with 11 bases between the two germline ends. Germline V gene lookup returns CDR1 SGHVS and CDR2 FNYEAQ. The CDR3 length is 13 residues. The chain's CDR3 is CASMGGSNTEAFF. CDR3 sequence (DNA): TGTGCCAGCATGGGGGGCTCCAACACTGAAGCTTTCTTT.

This chain joins TRBV7-2 and TRBJ1-3; D unclear. The CDR3 has 15 residues. Trimming cost V 3 bases and J 7 bases, with 16 bases left between them. Germline V CDR1 and CDR2: SGHTA, FQGNSA. The DNA of the CDR3 is TGTGCCAGCAGCTTTTCGGTCGGGCCCGCCAACACCATATATTTT. Encoded protein: CASSFSVGPANTIYF.

The table lists this clone with a count of one. The rearrangement links TRBV2 to TRBJ2-3; D is ambiguous. The V and J ends lost 5 bases and 6 bases respectively, with 9 bases between them. The CDR3 extends over 12 amino acids. Looked up from germline, CDR1 is SNHLY and CDR2 is FYNNEI. This CDR3 is CASSSLEDTQYF. DNA of the CDR3: TGTGCCAGCAGTTCATTAGAGGATACGCAGTATTTT.

The chain couples TRBV11-2 to TRBJ1-1; the D gene is possibly TRBD1 (5 bases). CDR3 length equals 14 residues. V lost 5 bases and J 0 bases, leaving 10 bases between the germline ends. The germline CDR1 and CDR2 sequences are SGHAT and FQNNGV. As DNA, the CDR3 is TGTGCCAGCAGCCCAGGGACGGTGAACACTGAAGCTTTCTTT. Amino acids: CASSPGTVNTEAFF. Together with reference TRBV11-2 and TRBJ1-1, the CDR3 gives the full variable domain: EAGVAQSPRYKIIEKRQSVAFWCNPISGHATLYWYQQILGQGPKLLIQFQNNGVVDDSQLPKDRFSAERLKGVDSTLKIQPAKLEDSAVYLCASSPGTVNTEAFFGQGTRLTVV.

The CDR3 is CASSEHEGGLDTQYF. The CDR3 DNA reads as TGTGCCAGCAGTGAGCACGAGGGAGGTCTAGATACGCAGTATTTT. This chain links TRBV2 with TRBJ2-3, with a possible D match to TRBD2 (6 bases). The V gene lost 3 bases and the J gene lost 5 bases, with 15 bases spanning the gap. CDR3 length: 15 amino acids. CDR1 is SNHLY and CDR2 is FYNNEI in the germline V gene. The full variable domain, its missing parts supplied by reference TRBV2 and TRBJ2-3, is EPEVTQTPSHQVTQMGQEVILRCVPISNHLYFYWYRQILGQKVEFLVSFYNNEISEKSEIFDDQFSVERPDGSNFTLKIRSTKLEDSAMYFCASSEHEGGLDTQYFGPGTRLTVL.

The genes are TRBV28 and TRBJ2-3; TRBD2 agrees at 12 bases. Unmatched junction bases numbered 6, after V lost 4 bases and J lost 4 bases. The CDR3 is 16 amino acids. Germline V gives CDR1 MDHEN, CDR2 SYDVKM. Written as DNA, the CDR3 is TGTGCCAGCAGTTATGCTAGCGGGAGGGAAGCAGATACGCAGTATTTT. This translates into CASSYASGREADTQYF.

The chain carries TRBV5-1 and TRBJ2-2; TRBD2 matches at 10 bases. The V gene's germline CDR1 is SGHRS and CDR2 YFSETQ. This CDR3 is built from 14 residues. V trimming: 2 bases; J trimming: 8 bases; junction bases outside the gene matches: 3. The chain's CDR3 is CASSLSSGRGELFF. The CDR3 DNA follows: TGCGCCAGCAGCTTATCTAGCGGGAGAGGGGAGCTGTTTTTT.

The sample holds one count of this clone. Other DNA sequences in this specimen translate into the identical CDR3. This chain uses TRBV29-1 with TRBJ1-2; D not certain. V was trimmed by 6 bases and J by 4 bases, leaving 12 bases between them. Germline-derived CDR1 and CDR2 are SQVTM and ANQGSEA. CDR3 size: 12 residues. In DNA form, the CDR3 reads TGCAGCGTCGAGCGTGGGAGCTATGGCTACACCTTC. It yields the protein CSVERGSYGYTF.